The clone carrying this T cell receptor beta chain was detected a few times. Its matching antigen is unknown. The data originate from a study of CD8 T cells in ankylosing spondylitis. Notes on the study in general: Reportedly, matched ankylosing spondylitis synovial fluid was significantly enriched for disease-linked clones. Previously reported in reactive arthritis synovial fluid and blood were some of the motif variants. What seemed typical of ankylosing spondylitis blood was a TCR beta motif built from about 8 highly homologous variants.

Germline V CDR1 and CDR2: SGHVS, FQNEAQ. This CDR3 is built from 16 residues. V gave up 2 bases and J gave up 0 bases; unmatched junction bases: 2. Quantitative molecular-barcoded 5'-RACE generated the TCR beta libraries. TCRdb used MiXCR to reprocess the 5' RACE reads, holding one entry per CDR3 protein. The profile shows over 450,000 distinct CDR3 sequences, roughly 13% of them singletons. Material for sequencing was blood, either unsorted or a sorted T cell fraction (not recorded which). The chain uses TRBV7-8 and TRBJ2-2; 8 positions match TRBD2. The receptor's source is a male donor with ankylosing spondylitis. The CDR3 reads CASSLRGGTNTGELFF. The CDR3 nucleotides read TGTGCCAGCAGCTTACGGGGGGGAACGAACACCGGGGAGCTGTTTTTT.